This record concerns one TCR beta chain sequence. Its cognate antigen is unknown. Repertoires were generated with immunoSEQ multiplex PCR, while TCRdb's copy carries only in-frame clones and drops some. The sample has about 26,000 clones, roughly 80% seen once. This entry is derived from a study of CD4 T cells in relation to SARS-CoV-2 and coronaviruses. Study details: TCR beta CDR3s were sequenced after approximately ten-day antigen culture of PBMCs. Negative control cultures got HIV-1 Nef peptides or no peptide. Notes on the study in general: Compared with monoreactive clones, crossreactive clones showed significantly weaker SARS-CoV-2 expansion.

Per germline, CDR1 MNHEY and CDR2 SVGAGI. Trimming stripped 6 bases from V and 4 bases from J, with 15 bases between. The CDR3 has 14 amino acids. CD4+ T cells from unexposed donors were obtained before the COVID-19 pandemic (2011-2018). CD4+ T cells were isolated from the cells after more than nine days of culture. As cell numbers allowed, unexposed-donor CD4+ T cells faced SARS-CoV-2 S/N and four cold-coronavirus spikes. The clonotype originates from a human donor in good health. The sequenced sample consisted of CD4+ T cells from PBMCs, cultured in vitro. V usage is TRBV6-5 and J usage is TRBJ1-2, with D possibly matching TRBD1 (5 bases). The CDR3 is CASRSMGGVYGYTF. The CDR3 DNA reads TGTGCCAGCAGATCGATGGGGGGGGTCTATGGCTACACCTTC.